This T cell receptor beta chain is drawn from a study of radiotherapy plus CTLA-4 blockade in lung cancer (dated by TCRdb to about 2018). At the level of the whole study: Among enrolled patients, under 20% had an objective response and about 30% reached disease control.

Remarks on this clone: The antigen it binds to is not known. One base away there is no much larger clone; base qualities are not given.

Focal radiation therapy combined with CTLA-4 blockade (ipilimumab) was tested in patients with chemo-refractory metastatic non-small-cell lung cancer. Library preparation was by the immunoSEQ multiplex PCR assay. What TCRdb holds here is the immuneACCESS table cut down to in-frame rearrangements. Part of the clones is not present; checked against another copy, under half of the missing clones reflect an unresolved V gene, and the others are unexplained. The sample includes over 100,000 clones, with 90% observed a single time. The ten largest clones capture 5.5% to 8% of the sample. What the study reported, not specific to this receptor: After treatment with radiotherapy and ipilimumab, TCR clones that originated in tumors expanded in peripheral blood. Early dynamic changes in blood T cell clones, together with increased serum interferon-beta after radiation, were reported as the strongest predictors of response.

Looking up the germline V gene yields CDR1 MNHEY and CDR2 SVGAGI. Germline trimming amounts to 6 bases on V and 2 bases on J, with 3 as the count of junction bases outside the gene matches. Reading from cysteine to phenylalanine, the CDR3 counts 14 amino acids. The entry retains the CDR3 DNA only, 42 bases that are in frame from base 1. Recombination joined TRBV6-5 with TRBJ1-2, and 10 bases in between align with TRBD1. The specimen was peripheral blood, collected from a patient treated with radiotherapy plus ipilimumab. The sequence derives from a human donor with non-small cell lung cancer that progressed on radiotherapy plus ipilimumab. The DNA reads as follows: TGTGCCAGCAGGTCGACAGGGGGCAACTATGGCTACACCTTC. Its translation reads: CASRSTGGNYGYTF.